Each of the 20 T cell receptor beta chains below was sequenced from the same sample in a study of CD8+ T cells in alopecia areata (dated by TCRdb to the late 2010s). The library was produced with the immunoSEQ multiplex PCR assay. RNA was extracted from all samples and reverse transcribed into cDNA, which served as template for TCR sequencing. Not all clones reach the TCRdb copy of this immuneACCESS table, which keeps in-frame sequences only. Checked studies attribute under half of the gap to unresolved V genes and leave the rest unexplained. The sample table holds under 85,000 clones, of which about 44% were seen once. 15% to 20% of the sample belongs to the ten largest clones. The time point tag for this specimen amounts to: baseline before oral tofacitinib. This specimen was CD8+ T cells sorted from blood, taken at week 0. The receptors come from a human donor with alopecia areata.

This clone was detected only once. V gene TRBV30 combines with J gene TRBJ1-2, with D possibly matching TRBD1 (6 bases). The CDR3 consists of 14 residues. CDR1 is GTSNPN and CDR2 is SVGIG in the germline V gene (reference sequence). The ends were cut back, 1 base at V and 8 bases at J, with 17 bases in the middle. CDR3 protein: CAWSEKGVVPGYTF. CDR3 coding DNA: TGTGCCTGGAGTGAAAAGGGGGTGGTTCCGGGCTACACCTTC.

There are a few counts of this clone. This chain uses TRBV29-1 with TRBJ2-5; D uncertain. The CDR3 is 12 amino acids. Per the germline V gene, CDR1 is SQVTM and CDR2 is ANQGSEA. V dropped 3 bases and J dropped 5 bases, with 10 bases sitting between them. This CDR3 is CSVDLSRETQYF. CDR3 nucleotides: TGCAGCGTTGATTTAAGTCGGGAGACCCAGTACTTC.

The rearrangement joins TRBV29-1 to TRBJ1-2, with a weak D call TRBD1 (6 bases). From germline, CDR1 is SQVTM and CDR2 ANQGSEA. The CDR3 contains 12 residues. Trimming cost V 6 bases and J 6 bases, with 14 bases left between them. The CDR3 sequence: CSVATTGDGYTF. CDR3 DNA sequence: TGCAGCGTCGCAACGACAGGAGATGGCTACACCTTC.

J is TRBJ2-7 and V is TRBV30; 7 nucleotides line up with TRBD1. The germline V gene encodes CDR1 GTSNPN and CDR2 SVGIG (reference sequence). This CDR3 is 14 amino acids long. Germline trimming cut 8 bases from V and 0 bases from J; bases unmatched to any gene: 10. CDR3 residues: CAVSPTGFSYEQYF. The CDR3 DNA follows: TGTGCCGTGAGCCCGACAGGGTTCTCCTACGAGCAGTACTTC.

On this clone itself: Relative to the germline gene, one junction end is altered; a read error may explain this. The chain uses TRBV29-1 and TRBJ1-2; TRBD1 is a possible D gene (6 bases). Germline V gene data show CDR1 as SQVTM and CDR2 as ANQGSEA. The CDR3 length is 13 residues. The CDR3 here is CSVEGGADYGYTF. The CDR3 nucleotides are TGCAGCGTAGAAGGGGGGGCTGACTATGGCTACACCTTC.

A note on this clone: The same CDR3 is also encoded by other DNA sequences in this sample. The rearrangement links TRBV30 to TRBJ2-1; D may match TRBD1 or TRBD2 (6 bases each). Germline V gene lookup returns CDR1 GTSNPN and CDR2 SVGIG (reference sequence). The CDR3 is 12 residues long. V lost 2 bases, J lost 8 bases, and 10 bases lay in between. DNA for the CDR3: TGTGCCTGGAGTCTGGGGGGCGATGAGCAGTTCTTC. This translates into CAWSLGGDEQFF.

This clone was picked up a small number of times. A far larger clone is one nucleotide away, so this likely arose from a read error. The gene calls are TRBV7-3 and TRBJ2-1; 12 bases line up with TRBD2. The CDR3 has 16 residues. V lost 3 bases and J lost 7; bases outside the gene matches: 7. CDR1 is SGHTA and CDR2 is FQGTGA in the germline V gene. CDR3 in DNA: TGTGCCAGCAGCTTGGTTCCTAGCGGGAGGGGGAATGAGCAGTTCTTC. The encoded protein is CASSLVPSGRGNEQFF.

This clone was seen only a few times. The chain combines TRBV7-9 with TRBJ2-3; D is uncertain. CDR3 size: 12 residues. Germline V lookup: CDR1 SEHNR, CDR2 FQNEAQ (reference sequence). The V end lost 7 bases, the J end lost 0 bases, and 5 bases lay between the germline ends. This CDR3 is CASKGSTDTQYF. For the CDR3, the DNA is TGTGCCAGCAAAGGTAGCACAGATACGCAGTATTTT.

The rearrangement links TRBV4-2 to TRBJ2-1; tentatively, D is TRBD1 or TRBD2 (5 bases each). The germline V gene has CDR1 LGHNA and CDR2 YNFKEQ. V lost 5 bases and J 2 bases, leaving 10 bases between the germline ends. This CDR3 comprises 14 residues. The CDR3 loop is CASSLGETYNEQFF. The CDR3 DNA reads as TGTGCCAGCAGCTTGGGGGAAACCTACAATGAGCAGTTCTTC.

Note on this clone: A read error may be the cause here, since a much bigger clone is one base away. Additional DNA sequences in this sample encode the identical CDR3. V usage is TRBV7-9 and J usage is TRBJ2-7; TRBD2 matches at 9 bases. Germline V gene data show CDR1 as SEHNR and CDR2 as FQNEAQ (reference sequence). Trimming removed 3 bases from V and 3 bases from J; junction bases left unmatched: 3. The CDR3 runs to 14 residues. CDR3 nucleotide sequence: TGTGCCAGCAGCTTGACTAGCGGTAACTACGAGCAGTACTTC. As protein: CASSLTSGNYEQYF.

Here the CDR3 reads CASGPSREAYNEQFF. CDR3 sequence (DNA): TGTGCCAGCGGCCCCTCGCGGGAGGCCTACAATGAGCAGTTCTTC. The chain recombines TRBV6-1 with TRBJ2-1, with 8 nucleotides matching TRBD2. Losses at the gene ends were 8 bases for V and 2 bases for J; bases not matched to a gene: 8. CDR3 size: 15 residues. Germline CDR1 and CDR2: MNHNS and SASEGT.

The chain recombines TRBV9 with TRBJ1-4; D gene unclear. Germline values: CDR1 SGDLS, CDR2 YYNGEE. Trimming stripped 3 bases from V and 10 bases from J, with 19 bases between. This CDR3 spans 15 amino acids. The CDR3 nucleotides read TGTGCCAGCAGCGCCCCAGAAGTGAGTGAGGGAAAACTGTTTTTT. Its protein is CASSAPEVSEGKLFF.

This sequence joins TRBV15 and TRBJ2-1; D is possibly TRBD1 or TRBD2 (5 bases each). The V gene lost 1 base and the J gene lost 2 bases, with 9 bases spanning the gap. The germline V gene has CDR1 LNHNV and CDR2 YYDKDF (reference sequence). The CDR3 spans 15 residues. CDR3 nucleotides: TGTGCCACCAGCAGAGTTGAGGGGCCCTACAATGAGCAGTTCTTC. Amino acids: CATSRVEGPYNEQFF. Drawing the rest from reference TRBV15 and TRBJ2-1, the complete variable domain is DAMVIQNPRYQVTQFGKPVTLSCSQTLNHNVMYWYQQKSSQAPKLLFHYYDKDFNNEADTPDNFQSRRPNTSFCFLDIRSPGLGDTAMYLCATSRVEGPYNEQFFGPGTRLTVL.

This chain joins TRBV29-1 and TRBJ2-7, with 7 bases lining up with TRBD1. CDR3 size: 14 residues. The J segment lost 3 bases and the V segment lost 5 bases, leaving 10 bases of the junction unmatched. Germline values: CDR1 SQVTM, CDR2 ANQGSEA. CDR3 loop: CSVHLSDRFYEQYF. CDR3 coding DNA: TGCAGCGTTCATCTATCGGACAGGTTCTACGAGCAGTACTTC.

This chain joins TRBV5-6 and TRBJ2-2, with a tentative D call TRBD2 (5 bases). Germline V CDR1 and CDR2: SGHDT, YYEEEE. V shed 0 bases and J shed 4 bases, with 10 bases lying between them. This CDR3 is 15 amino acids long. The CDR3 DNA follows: TGTGCCAGCAGCTTGGCAACGGGGTTCACCGGGGAGCTGTTTTTT. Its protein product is CASSLATGFTGELFF. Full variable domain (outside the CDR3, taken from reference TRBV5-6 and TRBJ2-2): DAGVTQSPTHLIKTRGQQVTLRCSPKSGHDTVSWYQQALGQGPQFIFQYYEEEERQRGNFPDRFSGHQFPNYSSELNVNALLLGDSALYLCASSLATGFTGELFFGEGSRLTVL.

CDR3 amino acids: CASSATSGRDTGELFF. For the CDR3, the DNA is TGTGCCAGCAGTGCAACTAGCGGGAGAGACACCGGGGAGCTGTTTTTT. The rearrangement links TRBV6-1 to TRBJ2-2; 11 nucleotides match TRBD2. J was trimmed by 3 bases and V by 4 bases; bases with no gene match: 4. In germline, CDR1 is MNHNS, CDR2 SASEGT. CDR3 length equals 16 residues.

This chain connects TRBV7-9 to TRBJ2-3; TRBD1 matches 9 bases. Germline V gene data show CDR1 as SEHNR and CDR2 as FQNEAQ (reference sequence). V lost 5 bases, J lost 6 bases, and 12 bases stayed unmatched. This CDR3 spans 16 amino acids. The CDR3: CASSIRDREPLDTQYF. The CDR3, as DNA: TGTGCCAGCAGCATAAGGGACAGGGAACCCTTGGATACGCAGTATTTT.

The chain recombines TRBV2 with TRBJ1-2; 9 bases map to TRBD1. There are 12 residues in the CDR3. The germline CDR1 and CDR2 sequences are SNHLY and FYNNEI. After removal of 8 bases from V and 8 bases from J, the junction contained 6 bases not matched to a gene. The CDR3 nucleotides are TGTGCCAGCGTACAGGGGGCCAGGGGCTACACCTTC. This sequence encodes CASVQGARGYTF.

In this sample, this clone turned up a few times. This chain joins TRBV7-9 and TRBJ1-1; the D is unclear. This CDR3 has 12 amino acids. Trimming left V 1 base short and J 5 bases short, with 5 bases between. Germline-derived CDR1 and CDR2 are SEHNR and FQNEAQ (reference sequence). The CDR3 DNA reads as TGTGCCAGCAGCTTAGGGTGGACTGAAGCTTTCTTT. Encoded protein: CASSLGWTEAFF.

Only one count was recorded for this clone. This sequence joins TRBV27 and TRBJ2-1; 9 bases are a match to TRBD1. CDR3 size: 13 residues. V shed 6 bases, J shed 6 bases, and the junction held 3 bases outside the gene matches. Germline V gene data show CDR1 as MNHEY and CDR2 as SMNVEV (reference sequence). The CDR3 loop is CASSWTGVNEQFF. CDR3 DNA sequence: TGTGCCAGCAGCTGGACAGGGGTCAATGAGCAGTTCTTC.